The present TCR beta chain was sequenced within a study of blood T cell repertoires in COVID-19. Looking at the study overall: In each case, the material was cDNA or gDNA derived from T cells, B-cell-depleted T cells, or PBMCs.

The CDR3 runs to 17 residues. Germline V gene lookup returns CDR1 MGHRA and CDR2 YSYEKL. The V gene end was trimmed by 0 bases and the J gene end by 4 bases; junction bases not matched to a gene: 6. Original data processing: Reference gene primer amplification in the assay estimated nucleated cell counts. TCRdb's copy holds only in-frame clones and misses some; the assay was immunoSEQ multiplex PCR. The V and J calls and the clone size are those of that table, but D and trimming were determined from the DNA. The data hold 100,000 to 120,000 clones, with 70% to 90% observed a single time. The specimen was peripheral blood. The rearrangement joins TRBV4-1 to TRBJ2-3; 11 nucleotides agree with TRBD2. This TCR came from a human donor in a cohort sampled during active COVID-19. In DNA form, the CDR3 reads TGCGCCAGCAGCCAAGACTATAGCGGGGGGGCCTCAGATACGCAGTATTTT. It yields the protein CASSQDYSGGASDTQYF.